This TCR beta chain was profiled in a study of shared clonotypes between healthy human individuals. Study conclusions and caveats: Researchers found naive subsets generally carried larger estimated richness than memory subsets. Clonotype sharing across donors was expected to vary with sequencing depth. A small donor pool kept down the genetic and exposure-history diversity that was represented.

As concerns this clone: Its antigen is not known.

Clones were sequenced by immunoSEQ multiplex PCR, and TCRdb holds only the in-frame ones, with some missing. The profile shows roughly 810,000 clones, around 96% of them singletons. Naive CD8 populations comprised CD45RO-negative cells positively selected for CCR7, excluding terminally differentiated effector memory CD45RA+ cells. The germline CDR1 and CDR2 sequences are SEHNR and FQNEAQ (reference sequence). CDR3 size: 14 residues. Trimming cost V 3 bases and J 8 bases, with 14 bases left between them. The V gene is TRBV7-9, the J gene TRBJ2-1; D is tentatively TRBD1 or TRBD2 (5 bases each). Sequencing input: naive CD8+ T cells sorted from blood. This clonotype was obtained from a man younger than 45 in good health. CDR3 region: CASSFRALGDEQFF. CDR3 coding DNA: TGTGCCAGCAGCTTCAGGGCCCTGGGGGATGAGCAGTTCTTC.